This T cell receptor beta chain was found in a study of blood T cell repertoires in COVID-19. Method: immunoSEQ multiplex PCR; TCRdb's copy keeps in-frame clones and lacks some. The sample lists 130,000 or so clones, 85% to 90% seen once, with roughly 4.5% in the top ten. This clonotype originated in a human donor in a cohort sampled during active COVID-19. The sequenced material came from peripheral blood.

CDR3 in DNA: TGTGCCAGCAGCTTGTCCCTCGGGGGGCAGTTCTTC. It codes for CASSLSLGGQFF. This sequence joins TRBV5-4 and TRBJ2-1, with D maybe TRBD2 (6 bases). Per germline, CDR1 SGHNT and CDR2 YYREEE (reference sequence). Trimming removed 1 base at V and 12 bases at J, with 11 bases between. The CDR3 is 12 amino acids.